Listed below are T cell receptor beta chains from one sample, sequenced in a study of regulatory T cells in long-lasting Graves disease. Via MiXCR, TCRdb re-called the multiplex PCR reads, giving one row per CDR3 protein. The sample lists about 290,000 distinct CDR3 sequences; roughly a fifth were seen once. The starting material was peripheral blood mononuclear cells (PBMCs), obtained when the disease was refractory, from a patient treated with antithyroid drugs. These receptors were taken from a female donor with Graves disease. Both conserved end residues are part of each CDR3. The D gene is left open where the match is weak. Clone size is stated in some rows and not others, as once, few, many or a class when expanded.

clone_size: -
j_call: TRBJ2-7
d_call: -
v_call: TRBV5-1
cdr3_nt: TGCGCCAGCAGCTTAACCAGCGACCGCTCCTACGAGCAGTACTTC
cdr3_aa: CASSLTSDRSYEQYF

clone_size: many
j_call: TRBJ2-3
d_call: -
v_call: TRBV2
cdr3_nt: TGTGCCAGCAGTGAGAGGGGGGCTAGGGCAGATACGCAGTATTTT
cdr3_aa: CASSERGARADTQYF

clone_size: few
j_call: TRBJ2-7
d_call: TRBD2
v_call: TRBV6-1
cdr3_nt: TGTGCCAGCAGGGGTGGGACTAGCGGAGACTACGAGCAGTACTTC
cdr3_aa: CASRGGTSGDYEQYF

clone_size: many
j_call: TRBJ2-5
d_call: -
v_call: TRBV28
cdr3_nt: TGTGCCAGGTCCACAGGGTGGGAGACCCAGTACTTC
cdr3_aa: CARSTGWETQYF

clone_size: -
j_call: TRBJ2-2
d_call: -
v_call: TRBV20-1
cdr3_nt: TGCAGTGCTAGACAGACTAGGGAGACCGGGGAGCTGTTTTTT
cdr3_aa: CSARQTRETGELFF

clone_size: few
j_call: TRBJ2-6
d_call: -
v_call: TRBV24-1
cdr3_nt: TGTGCCACCAGTGACCCTGCTTCTGGGGCCAACGTCCTGACTTTC
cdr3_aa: CATSDPASGANVLTF

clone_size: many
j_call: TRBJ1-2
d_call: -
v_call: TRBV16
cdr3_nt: TGTGCCAGCAGCCAATCGTCGGACTCTGGGTATGGCTACACCTTC
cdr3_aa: CASSQSSDSGYGYTF

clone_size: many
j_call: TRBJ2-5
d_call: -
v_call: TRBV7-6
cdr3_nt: TGTGCCAGCAGCTTAACAGACAGGGCCGGGGGGGAGACCCAGTACTTC
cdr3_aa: CASSLTDRAGGETQYF

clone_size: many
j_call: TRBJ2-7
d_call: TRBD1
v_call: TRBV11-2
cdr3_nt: TGTGCCAGCAGCGGGACAGGGAGTGAGTACGAGCAGTACTTC
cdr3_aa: CASSGTGSEYEQYF

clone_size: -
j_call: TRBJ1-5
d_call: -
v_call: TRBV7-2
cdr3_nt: TGTGCCAGCAGCCCACTGCCGGACAGCCCCTATCAGCCCCAGCATTTT
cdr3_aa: CASSPLPDSPYQPQHF

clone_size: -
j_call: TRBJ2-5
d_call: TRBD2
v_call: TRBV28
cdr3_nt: TGTGCCAGCATCGGATTGGCGGGAGGGCCCCAAGAGACCCAGTACTTC
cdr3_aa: CASIGLAGGPQETQYF

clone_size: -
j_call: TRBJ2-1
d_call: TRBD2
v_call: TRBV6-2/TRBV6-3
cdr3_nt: TGTGCCACCAGGACTAGTTACAATGAGCAGTTCTTC
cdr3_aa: CATRTSYNEQFF

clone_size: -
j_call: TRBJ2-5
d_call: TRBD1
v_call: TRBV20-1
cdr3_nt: TGCAGTGCTTCGGACAGGGCAGAGACCCAGTACTTC
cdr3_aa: CSASDRAETQYF

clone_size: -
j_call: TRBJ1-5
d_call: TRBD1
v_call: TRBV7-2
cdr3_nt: TGTGCCAGCAGGCCAACAGGGGGTTTTAGCAATCAGCCCCAGCATTTT
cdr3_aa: CASRPTGGFSNQPQHF

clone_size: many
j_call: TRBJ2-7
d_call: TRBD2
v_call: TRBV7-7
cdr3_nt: TGTGCTAGCAGCCCCGGACTAGCGCAGGAGCAGTACTTC
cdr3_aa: CASSPGLAQEQYF

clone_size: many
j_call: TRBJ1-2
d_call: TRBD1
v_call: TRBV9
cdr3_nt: TGTGCCAGCAGCGCCGGGACAGGGGGCGCCGGGAACTATGGCTACACCTTC
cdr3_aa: CASSAGTGGAGNYGYTF

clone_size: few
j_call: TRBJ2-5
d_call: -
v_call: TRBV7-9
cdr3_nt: TGTGCCAGCAGCTTAGCCTTACTATACACAGGTGACCAAGAGACCCAGTACTTC
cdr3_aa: CASSLALLYTGDQETQYF

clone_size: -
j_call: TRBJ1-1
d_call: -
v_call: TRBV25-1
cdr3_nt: TGTGCCAGCAGTGACCCTACCGCGGGGAACACTGAAGCTTTCTTT
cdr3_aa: CASSDPTAGNTEAFF

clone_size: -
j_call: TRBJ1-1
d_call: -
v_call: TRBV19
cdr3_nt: TGTGCCAGTAGTCCACGGACAAGGGGCCTCAGTGAAGCTTTCTTT
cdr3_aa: CASSPRTRGLSEAFF

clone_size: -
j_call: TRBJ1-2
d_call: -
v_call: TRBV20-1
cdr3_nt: TGCAGTGCTAGAGAGGAAGGGCGAGGGTTTAATTATGGCTACACCTTC
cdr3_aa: CSAREEGRGFNYGYTF

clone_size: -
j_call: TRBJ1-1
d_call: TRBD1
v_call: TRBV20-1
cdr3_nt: TGCAGGGGAGACGGACAGGGCCCTGAAGCTTTCTTT
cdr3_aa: CRGDGQGPEAFF

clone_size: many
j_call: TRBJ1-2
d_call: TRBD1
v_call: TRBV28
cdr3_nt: TGTGCCAGCCATGATAAACAGGGGCTTTTCAGCTACACCTTC
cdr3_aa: CASHDKQGLFSYTF